Presented here are 12 T cell receptor beta chains from one specimen sequenced in a study of CD8 T cells in ankylosing spondylitis. Overall study results and limits: Blood from ankylosing spondylitis patients appeared to carry a characteristic roughly 8-variant TCR beta motif.

These receptors are not linked to any known antigen. MiXCR, applied by TCRdb to the 5' RACE reads, yields one record per CDR3 protein. Among 100,000 or so distinct CDR3 sequences listed, roughly 9% were seen once. The sequenced sample was blood, either unsorted or a sorted T cell fraction (not recorded which). Receptors were obtained from a male donor with ankylosing spondylitis.

The chain couples TRBV20-1 to TRBJ1-2; D remains unclear. V was cut by 3 bases and J by 4 bases, with 15 bases left in between. The CDR3 is 14 residues long. In germline, CDR1 is DFQATT, CDR2 SNEGSKA (reference sequence). CDR3 in DNA: TGCAGTGCTAGGGCTAGGATCGACCCCTATGGCTACACCTTC. Amino acid sequence: CSARARIDPYGYTF.

The V and J genes are TRBV14 and TRBJ2-1; the match to TRBD1 covers 8 bases. The CDR3 runs to 16 residues. Germline-derived CDR1 and CDR2 are SGHDN and FVKESK. Germline trimming cut 1 base from V and 4 bases from J; bases unmatched to any gene: 6. The CDR3 is CASSQVGQVIYNEQFF. The CDR3 DNA reads TGTGCCAGCAGCCAAGTGGGACAGGTTATATACAATGAGCAGTTCTTC.

The V and J genes are TRBV19 and TRBJ1-5; D perhaps matches TRBD1 (6 bases). The CDR3 length is 14 residues. The V gene lost 7 bases and the J gene lost 6 bases, with 16 bases spanning the gap. Germline-derived CDR1 and CDR2 are LNHDA and SQIVND (reference sequence). The CDR3 is CASNRGGGIQPQHF. The DNA of the CDR3 is TGTGCCAGTAACCGGGGAGGGGGGATTCAGCCCCAGCATTTT.

V is TRBV5-1 and J is TRBJ1-2, with a weak D call TRBD1 (6 bases). With 0 bases removed from V and 3 bases from J, the gap between germline ends came to 12 bases. The CDR3 is 15 residues long. Per the germline V gene, CDR1 is SGHRS and CDR2 is YFSETQ. CDR3 protein: CASSLGGQLDYGYTF. The CDR3 DNA reads as TGCGCCAGCAGCTTGGGGGGACAACTCGACTATGGCTACACCTTC.

This clonotype was recorded many times. In DNA form, the CDR3 reads TGTGCCAGCAGCCCCACTAACCGAGAGACCCAGTACTTC. It specifies CASSPTNRETQYF. The chain uses TRBV7-9 and TRBJ2-5; D is ambiguous. Germline CDR1 and CDR2: SEHNR and FQNEAQ (reference sequence). The CDR3 covers 13 residues. V dropped 5 bases and J dropped 4 bases, with 11 bases sitting between them.

This clonotype has just a few counts. The V gene is TRBV14, the J gene TRBJ2-6; D not certain. The V gene's germline CDR1 is SGHDN and CDR2 FVKESK. V shed 6 bases and J shed 0 bases, with 12 bases lying between them. This CDR3 is built from 16 residues. CDR3 coding DNA: TGTGCCAGCAGTGCAATCCAGGTCTCTGGGGCCAACGTCCTGACTTTC. Its protein is CASSAIQVSGANVLTF.

The CDR3 loop is CASSQDGEGPFSYEQYF. The DNA of the CDR3 is TGTGCCAGCAGCCAAGATGGCGAGGGACCCTTTTCCTACGAGCAGTACTTC. The chain joins TRBV3-1 to TRBJ2-7, with D possibly called TRBD1 or TRBD2 (5 bases each). The CDR3 consists of 17 residues. The V gene's germline CDR1 is LGHDT and CDR2 YNNKEL (reference sequence). V was pared by 0 bases and J by 1 base, with 16 bases between.

The chain couples TRBV10-2 to TRBJ1-2; TRBD1 is a possible D gene (6 bases). Germline loops: CDR1 WSHSY, CDR2 SAAADI. The CDR3 has 15 amino acids. Trimming shortened V by 0 bases and J by 7 bases, and 15 bases separated the two germline ends. The CDR3 region is CASSESIGGPFGYTF. The CDR3, as DNA: TGCGCCAGCAGTGAGTCGATTGGGGGCCCCTTTGGCTACACCTTC.

In this sample, this clonotype turned up a few times. The chain employs TRBV6-2 or TRBV6-3 and TRBJ2-5, with 7 bases lining up with TRBD1. In germline, CDR1 is MNHEY, CDR2 SVGEGT. CDR3 length: 15 residues. V lost 4 bases to trimming and J lost 5 bases; unmatched junction nucleotides: 10. The CDR3: CASSSSTGWVETQYF. CDR3 DNA sequence: TGTGCCAGCAGTTCCTCGACAGGGTGGGTCGAGACCCAGTACTTC.

The table lists this clonotype with many counts. V gene TRBV2 combines with J gene TRBJ2-2; D gene uncertain. Trimming left V 7 bases short and J 6 bases short, with 12 bases between. The CDR3 covers 13 residues. Per germline, CDR1 SNHLY and CDR2 FYNNEI. CDR3 nucleotide sequence: TGTGCCAGCACACCTAGGACGTCCGGGGAGCTGTTTTTT. This codes for CASTPRTSGELFF.

This clonotype occurred many times. This rearrangement joins TRBV14 to TRBJ1-2; possible D gene TRBD1, 6 bases. Germline CDR1 SGHDN, CDR2 FVKESK. The CDR3 runs 15 residues. The V end was cut by 5 bases, the J end by 5 bases, with 18 bases between. In DNA form, the CDR3 reads TGTGCCAGCAGCGCGACTTTGACAGGCTTTTATGGCTACACCTTC. The encoded protein is CASSATLTGFYGYTF.

The CDR3 bases are TGTGCCAGCAGTGAGGGGGTGGGAGATACGCAGTATTTT. Protein: CASSEGVGDTQYF. The chain combines TRBV6-1 with TRBJ2-3, with D perhaps being TRBD1 or TRBD2 (5 bases each). From germline, CDR1 is MNHNS and CDR2 SASEGT. The CDR3 has 13 residues. With 3 bases removed from V and 5 bases from J, the gap between germline ends came to 9 bases.